This T cell receptor (beta chain) was captured in a study of cytomegalovirus exposure and HLA in healthy donors. Worth noting for this clone: Its antigen is still unknown.

General observations from the study: Confirmation was obtained in vitro that three CMV-associated chains are specific for CMV antigens.

This PCR relied on a set of 60 Vbeta primers and 13 Jbeta primers. Generated by immunoSEQ multiplex PCR, the TCRdb table keeps only in-frame clones and is missing some. The sample holds 150,000 to 200,000 clones, 75% seen once. CDR1 and CDR2 from the germline V gene are MNHNS and SASEGT. V gave up 6 bases and J gave up 5 bases, with 20 bases separating them. The CDR3 extends over 15 amino acids. The TCR sequence derives from a male donor in good health and CMV-seronegative. The source material was PBMCs. The V and J genes are TRBV6-1 and TRBJ2-7; D might be TRBD2 (6 bases). The CDR3 nucleotides read TGTGCCAGCAGAGAGGGGAGGCGGGAAGACAACGAGCAGTACTTC. Translating gives CASREGRREDNEQYF.